This is a list of T cell receptor beta chains from one sample in a study of CXCR3-negative and CXCR3-positive naive CD8 T cells. No DNA is given; TCRdb re-called the 5' RACE reads and lists each CDR3 protein once. The sample totals about 48,000 distinct CDR3 sequences. Sample: memory CD8+ T cells from blood. Receptor source: a human donor in good health. Some clones in this sample may be carry-over from other donors' samples. CDR3s include the opening cysteine and the closing phenylalanine or tryptophan. Fields, in order: V gene, J gene, clone size, CDR3 protein. Where a row states a size, it is once, few, many or the class of an expanded clone; other rows omit it.

TRBV12-3/TRBV12-4,TRBJ1-5,NA,CASSLGGQGNQPQHF
TRBV11-2,TRBJ2-7,NA,CASSLAEGQFFYEQYF
TRBV11-2,TRBJ2-5,NA,CASSPPPRTGTRETQYF
TRBV28,TRBJ2-1,NA,CASSLRSFPNSYNEQFF
TRBV28,TRBJ2-3,NA,CASSFSSGGPSTDTQYF
TRBV5-4,TRBJ2-3,NA,CASSLGQVVADTQYF
TRBV29-1,TRBJ2-7,NA,CSARRGDRPYEQYF
TRBV29-1,TRBJ2-1,NA,CSVEGLAGGPGQFF
TRBV5-1,TRBJ1-1,NA,CASSLGGEDTEAFF
TRBV20-1,TRBJ2-1,NA,CSARETSSYNEQFF
TRBV6-4,TRBJ2-2,medium-sized,CASSDSLEGNTGELFF
TRBV7-9,TRBJ2-4,NA,CASSATQSDRDANIQYF
TRBV12-3/TRBV12-4,TRBJ1-1,NA,CASSLSSRNTEAFF
TRBV9,TRBJ2-3,NA,CASSVEASGGPSDTQYF
TRBV4-2,TRBJ2-7,medium-sized,CASSQDPAGGSYEQYF
TRBV7-6,TRBJ2-7,NA,CASSLGEATEQYF
TRBV29-1,TRBJ2-1,NA,CSVQGRPGQGNNEQFF
TRBV4-3,TRBJ2-2,NA,CASSQDMGVTGELFF
TRBV7-6,TRBJ2-2,NA,CASTRSIVRGQDGELFF
TRBV5-4,TRBJ2-5,NA,CASSFGSILQETQYF
TRBV12-3/TRBV12-4,TRBJ2-7,NA,CASSHGRVYEQYF
TRBV9,TRBJ2-1,NA,CASSVEVGTEQYF
TRBV7-2,TRBJ1-1,NA,CASSPYLGDTEAFF
TRBV20-1,TRBJ2-7,NA,CSARDGRTEYEQYF
TRBV9,TRBJ2-5,NA,CASSGGRGGETQYF
TRBV13,TRBJ2-5,NA,CASSLAGGGNRETQYF
TRBV27,TRBJ1-1,NA,CASSFSSPAEAFF
TRBV29-1,TRBJ2-4,NA,CSVETATENIQYF
TRBV6-5,TRBJ2-7,NA,CASSSSAQGIVYEQYF
TRBV7-6,TRBJ2-1,NA,CASSYGGAAGEQFF
TRBV14,TRBJ1-2,NA,CASSPGTGVGYTF
TRBV4-1,TRBJ2-7,NA,CASSQYGRGTYEQYF
TRBV7-9,TRBJ1-2,NA,CASSWAGANYGYTF
TRBV29-1,TRBJ2-3,NA,CSVEDRGRGRDTQYF
TRBV29-1,TRBJ2-1,NA,CSVGRKRGDNEQFF
TRBV10-3,TRBJ1-2,NA,CAISAQGGINYGYTF
TRBV12-3/TRBV12-4,TRBJ2-7,NA,CASSPRTDPYEQYF
TRBV2,TRBJ1-2,NA,CASIGSNYGYTF
TRBV19,TRBJ1-2,NA,CASNPGSYGYTF
TRBV29-1,TRBJ2-5,NA,CSGQGTGETQYF
TRBV5-1,TRBJ2-5,NA,CASSLSRQGYQETQYF
TRBV28,TRBJ2-7,NA,CASSLEDRRDEQYF
TRBV7-2,TRBJ2-5,NA,CASSSTPTVETQYF
TRBV13,TRBJ2-3,NA,CASSFMGRDTQYF
TRBV15,TRBJ1-4,NA,CATSSRATNEKLFF
TRBV5-5,TRBJ2-1,NA,CASSSGLASYNEQFF
TRBV11-3,TRBJ2-2,NA,CASSLGIAGELFF
TRBV20-1,TRBJ2-7,NA,CSGQGVNYEQYF
TRBV6-2/TRBV6-3,TRBJ2-1,NA,CASSYPETGLVLEQFF
TRBV20-1,TRBJ2-7,NA,CSARGTEDYEQYF
TRBV15,TRBJ1-5,NA,CATAGQRVVPQHF
TRBV29-1,TRBJ1-3,NA,CSVETAGSGNTIYF
TRBV5-6,TRBJ2-7,NA,CASSYGQSTYEQYF
TRBV28,TRBJ2-7,NA,CASSGWDREDEQYF
TRBV4-1,TRBJ2-5,NA,CASSQRTRQLQETQYF
TRBV6-5,TRBJ2-2,NA,CASTQWDSGDNEGELFF
TRBV29-1,TRBJ2-2,NA,CSVRTANTGELFF
TRBV11-2,TRBJ2-1,NA,CASSYSEAGFSYNEQFF